Listed below are T cell receptor beta chains from one sample, sequenced in a study of T cell responses to AZD1222 COVID-19 vaccine. The method was immunoSEQ multiplex PCR; TCRdb's version includes in-frame clones alone and lacks a portion of them. The sample has 93,000 or so clones; 91% are singletons. The sequencing used peripheral blood, collected on day 0 of AZD1222 vaccination. These receptors were collected from an adult in good health. Each CDR3 is given with its conserved first and last residue. D genes are given only for firm matches. The size entry is marked missing in some rows and otherwise reads once, few, many or a size class.

TRBV18	TRBJ1-1	TRBD1	-	CASSPSGQTENTEAFF	TGTGCCAGCTCACCCTCGGGACAGACAGAGAACACTGAAGCTTTCTTT
TRBV11-1	TRBJ2-2	-	-	CASSLVGNTGELFF	TGTGCCAGCAGCTTAGTGGGGAACACCGGGGAGCTGTTTTTT
TRBV9	TRBJ1-5	-	-	CASSLDAYGQPQHF	TGTGCCAGCAGCTTGGACGCCTACGGCCAGCCCCAGCATTTT
TRBV19	TRBJ1-3	TRBD1	-	CASSIAPLRQGPSSGNTIYF	TGTGCCAGTAGTATAGCCCCGCTCCGACAGGGGCCGAGCTCTGGAAACACCATATATTTT
TRBV5-1	TRBJ2-2	TRBD2	-	CASSPAPSGTAGELFF	TGCGCCAGCAGCCCGGCTCCTAGCGGGACTGCCGGGGAGCTGTTTTTT
TRBV6-5	TRBJ1-4	-	-	CASRQRGSNEKLFF	TGTGCCAGCAGGCAGAGGGGTTCTAATGAAAAACTGTTTTTT
TRBV3-1/TRBV3-2	TRBJ1-1	-	-	CASSQGGSMNTEAFF	TGTGCCAGCAGCCAAGGGGGCAGCATGAACACTGAAGCTTTCTTT
TRBV19	TRBJ1-2	TRBD1	-	CASSRSGTGGAENYGYTF	TGTGCCAGTAGCCGCTCCGGGACAGGGGGCGCGGAGAACTATGGCTACACCTTC
TRBV10-3	TRBJ2-1	-	-	CAISDRGRDNNEQFF	TGTGCCATCAGTGACCGGGGCAGGGATAACAATGAGCAGTTCTTC
TRBV28	TRBJ1-4	TRBD1	once	CASSFGTGTSYEKLFF	TGTGCCAGCAGTTTCGGGACAGGGACTAGTTATGAAAAACTGTTTTTT
TRBV7-9	TRBJ1-3	-	-	CASSLEGTFGGHF	TGTGCCAGCAGCTTAGAGGGGACATTCGGGGGACATTTT
TRBV4-3	TRBJ1-4	TRBD1	-	CASSQPGTGGGKLFF	TGCGCCAGCAGCCAACCCGGGACAGGGGGCGGAAAACTGTTTTTT
TRBV30	TRBJ2-5	TRBD1	-	CAWSIWDRPKETQYF	TGTGCCTGGAGTATCTGGGACAGACCTAAAGAGACCCAGTACTTC
TRBV3-1/TRBV3-2	TRBJ2-7	TRBD2	-	CASSPLAGALAEQYF	TGTGCCAGCAGCCCTCTAGCGGGAGCGCTTGCCGAGCAGTACTTC